One and the same sample provided the 18 T cell receptor beta chains below, sequenced in a study of blood T cell repertoires in COVID-19. The repertoire was sequenced with immunoSEQ multiplex PCR; TCRdb's copy has only in-frame clones and lacks some. The sample carries under 300,000 clones, 75% to 90% recorded once. The specimen was peripheral blood. The origin of the receptors is a woman aged 55 to 70 with active or convalescent COVID-19.

This sequence joins TRBV6-2 or TRBV6-3 and TRBJ2-3, with 7 bases lining up with TRBD2. The CDR3 is 16 amino acids. After removal of 0 bases from V and 1 base from J, the junction contained 4 bases not matched to a gene. Germline V lookup: CDR1 MNHEY, CDR2 SVGEGT. CDR3 nucleotides: TGTGCCAGCAGTTACTCCGGGAGCGGGGGCACAGATACGCAGTATTTT. Its protein is CASSYSGSGGTDTQYF.

V usage is TRBV5-1 and J usage is TRBJ1-5; D possibly corresponds to TRBD1 (6 bases). The CDR3 sequence is 14 residues long. Trimming cost V 4 bases and J 5 bases, with 13 bases left between them. The germline V gene has CDR1 SGHRS and CDR2 YFSETQ. The CDR3 is CASSVTGQDQPQHF. CDR3 bases: TGCGCCAGCAGCGTGACAGGTCAGGATCAGCCCCAGCATTTT.

The chain is built from TRBV6-4 and TRBJ2-3; D call uncertain. The CDR3 runs 14 residues. Germline V lookup: CDR1 MRHNA, CDR2 SNTAGT. The germline V and J ends were trimmed by 6 bases and 0 bases, with 10 bases remaining between them. The CDR3 sequence: CASRAQASTDTQYF. DNA for the CDR3: TGTGCCAGCAGGGCGCAGGCTAGCACAGATACGCAGTATTTT.

The gene calls are TRBV7-9 and TRBJ1-2; 8 nucleotides agree with TRBD1. Looked up from germline, CDR1 is SEHNR and CDR2 is FQNEAQ (reference sequence). Losses at the gene ends were 6 bases for V and 6 bases for J; bases not matched to a gene: 6. The CDR3 extends over 13 amino acids. CDR3 protein: CASSPDRAHGYTF. The CDR3 nucleotides are TGTGCCAGCAGTCCGGACAGGGCCCATGGCTACACCTTC.

The chain couples TRBV18 to TRBJ2-2; no clear D gene. Germline V gives CDR1 KGHSH, CDR2 LQKENI. Trimming took 2 bases from V and 4 from J, leaving 5 bases between them. CDR3 length: 13 amino acids. CDR3 bases: TGTGCCAGCTCACCAAGAGGCACCGGGGAGCTGTTTTTT. Protein product: CASSPRGTGELFF.

The chain employs TRBV29-1 and TRBJ1-2, with D possibly matching TRBD1 (5 bases). With 3 bases removed from V and 5 bases from J, the gap between germline ends came to 13 bases. CDR3 length: 13 amino acids. The germline gives CDR1 SQVTM, CDR2 ANQGSEA. CDR3 sequence: CSVEGGVPYGYTF. The CDR3 nucleotides read TGCAGCGTTGAGGGGGGAGTGCCATATGGCTACACCTTC.

The chain combines TRBV2 with TRBJ1-2; 8 positions agree with TRBD1. The V gene end was trimmed by 6 bases and the J gene end by 6 bases; junction bases not matched to a gene: 9. This CDR3 region has 14 residues. Per the germline V gene, CDR1 is SNHLY and CDR2 is FYNNEI. The chain's CDR3 is CASRTGQGTHGYTF. Written as DNA, the CDR3 is TGTGCCAGCAGAACTGGACAGGGAACACATGGCTACACCTTC.

The genes are TRBV19 and TRBJ1-2, with D possibly being TRBD1 (5 bases). The CDR3 contains 15 residues. CDR1 and CDR2 (germline): LNHDA, SQIVND (reference sequence). The V gene lost 1 base and the J gene lost 2 bases, with 11 bases spanning the gap. This chain's CDR3 is CASSIAGPYNYGYTF. DNA for the CDR3: TGTGCCAGTAGTATAGCAGGGCCTTACAACTATGGCTACACCTTC.

Only a few counts were recorded for this clone. This chain joins TRBV11-2 and TRBJ1-1; 11 bases are a match to TRBD1. The CDR3 contains 15 residues. Germline V gene sequence: CDR1 SGHAT, CDR2 FQNNGV. With V trimmed by 5 bases and J by 4 bases, 6 bases remained unmatched. The CDR3 here is CASSADRGRGTEAFF. In DNA form, the CDR3 reads TGTGCCAGCAGCGCGGACAGGGGGCGAGGCACTGAAGCTTTCTTT.

The V gene is TRBV18, the J gene TRBJ1-1; D is perhaps TRBD1 (6 bases). The CDR3 covers 12 residues. The V and J ends lost 3 bases and 7 bases respectively, with 9 bases between them. Per the germline V gene, CDR1 is KGHSH and CDR2 is LQKENI. This chain's CDR3 is CASSPVQGEAFF. The CDR3 nucleotides read TGTGCCAGCTCACCGGTACAGGGTGAAGCTTTCTTT.

The rearrangement joins TRBV5-1 to TRBJ2-1, with 9 bases matching TRBD2. Per the germline V gene, CDR1 is SGHRS and CDR2 is YFSETQ. The V gene end was trimmed by 0 bases and the J gene end by 5 bases; junction bases not matched to a gene: 6. The CDR3 length is 16 residues. CDR3 amino acids: CASSLVAGGRNNEQFF. The CDR3 coding sequence is TGCGCCAGCAGCTTGGTGGCGGGGGGGCGGAACAATGAGCAGTTCTTC.

A single count supports this clone. The V gene is TRBV4-1, the J gene TRBJ1-2; possibly TRBD1 for D (6 bases). This CDR3 comprises 14 residues. V gave up 4 bases and J gave up 4 bases, with 13 bases separating them. Germline lookup yields CDR1 MGHRA and CDR2 YSYEKL. The CDR3 bases are TGCGCCAGCAGCCCGTATGGGGGCGGCTATGGCTACACCTTC. Protein product: CASSPYGGGYGYTF.

The chain links TRBV19 to TRBJ1-1; 7 bases line up with TRBD1. Looked up from germline, CDR1 is LNHDA and CDR2 is SQIVND (reference sequence). The V and J ends lost 6 bases and 1 base, in that order; junction bases with no gene match: 8. The CDR3 is made up of 15 amino acids. The CDR3 DNA is TGTGCCAGTAGCCCTCCCGACAGGGCGAACACTGAAGCTTTCTTT. It translates to CASSPPDRANTEAFF.

This clone occurred many times. V gene TRBV6-2 or TRBV6-3 combines with J gene TRBJ1-2, with D perhaps matching TRBD1 (5 bases). In germline, CDR1 is MNHEY, CDR2 SVGEGT. The CDR3 is made up of 14 amino acids. V was shortened by 0 bases and J by 1 base, with 6 bases between the two germline ends. The CDR3 protein is CASSYSGGNYGYTF. The CDR3 bases are TGTGCCAGCAGTTACTCGGGGGGTAACTATGGCTACACCTTC.

This chain uses TRBV7-9 with TRBJ2-1; TRBD1 is a possible D gene (6 bases). V lost 4 bases to trimming and J lost 6 bases, with 22 bases between them. The CDR3 is 17 amino acids. CDR1 is SEHNR, CDR2 FQNEAQ, per germline (reference sequence). The CDR3 spells CASSSYPSTGWTNEQFF. CDR3 nucleotide sequence: TGTGCCAGCAGCTCTTACCCTTCGACAGGCTGGACCAATGAGCAGTTCTTC.

The chain links TRBV25-1 to TRBJ2-1; 9 nucleotides agree with TRBD1. This CDR3 is built from 18 residues. The junction had 20 bases not matched to a gene; V was cut back by 5 bases and J by 9 bases. In germline, CDR1 is MGHDK, CDR2 SYGVNS. The CDR3 sequence is CASSRGQGIPSMVGEQFF. The CDR3 DNA follows: TGTGCCAGCAGTAGGGGACAGGGTATCCCTTCGATGGTCGGTGAGCAGTTCTTC.

The chain recombines TRBV7-2 with TRBJ2-7; 7 nucleotides align to TRBD2. Germline V gene data show CDR1 as SGHTA and CDR2 as FQGNSA. Unmatched junction bases numbered 7, after V lost 5 bases and J lost 3 bases. The CDR3 sequence is 14 residues long. CDR3 nucleotide sequence: TGTGCCAGCAGCCTCAGCGGGGAGAGCTACGAGCAGTACTTC. Its translation: CASSLSGESYEQYF.

The rearrangement links TRBV12-5 to TRBJ1-1; no reliable D call. V was shortened by 2 bases and J by 7 bases, with 11 bases between the two germline ends. Germline CDR1 LGHNT, CDR2 FRNRAP. The CDR3 length is 13 residues. This CDR3 reads CASGLFESVEAFF. The CDR3, as DNA: TGTGCTAGTGGTTTGTTTGAGTCGGTTGAAGCTTTCTTT.